This entry lists 5 T cell receptor beta chains sequenced from one sample in a study of blood T cell repertoires in COVID-19. The assay was immunoSEQ multiplex PCR, and TCRdb's table has in-frame clones only and misses some. The repertoire holds about 170,000 clones, with more than 65% as singletons. Sequencing was done on a sample of peripheral blood. Source of these receptors: a human donor with acute or convalescent COVID-19. The donor label of this sample is uncertain.

This clone appeared a few times. V is TRBV29-1 and J is TRBJ2-1; 10 bases line up with TRBD2. The V and J ends lost 7 bases and 9 bases, in that order; junction bases with no gene match: 15. The CDR3 totals 15 residues. Germline V gene data show CDR1 as SQVTM and CDR2 as ANQGSEA. The CDR3 here is CSGTDLASGSGEQFF. The CDR3 nucleotides read TGCAGCGGGACTGATCTGGCTAGCGGGAGTGGTGAGCAGTTCTTC.

The chain is built from TRBV9 and TRBJ1-2, with 9 nucleotides matching TRBD1. Germline-derived CDR1 and CDR2 are SGDLS and YYNGEE. The CDR3 length is 15 residues. Losses at the gene ends were 4 bases for V and 6 bases for J; bases not matched to a gene: 10. The CDR3 region is CASSPSPGTGNGYTF. Here the CDR3 DNA reads TGTGCCAGCAGCCCCAGTCCCGGGACAGGGAATGGCTACACCTTC.

V and J are TRBV28 and TRBJ1-1; TRBD1 matches at 9 bases. The CDR3 runs 10 residues. Germline assignment: CDR1 MDHEN and CDR2 SYDVKM. The junction had 5 bases not matched to a gene; V was cut back by 8 bases and J by 13 bases. The CDR3 reads CASGDRDLFF. In DNA, the CDR3 is TGTGCCAGCGGGGACAGGGACCTTTTCTTT. The full variable domain, with the rest looked up from reference TRBV28 and TRBJ1-1, is DVKVTQSSRYLVKRTGEKVFLECVQDMDHENMFWYRQDPGLGLRLIYFSYDVKMKEKGDIPEGYSVSREKKERFSLILESASTNQTSMYLCASGDRDLFFGQGTRLTVV.

The V call is TRBV11-2, the J call TRBJ2-7; TRBD1 matches 7 bases. The CDR3 is made up of 14 amino acids. V was clipped by 6 bases and J by 0 bases; unmatched bases: 5. CDR1 SGHAT and CDR2 FQNNGV come from the germline V gene. CDR3 residues: CASRTRDSSYEQYF. In nucleotides, the CDR3 is TGTGCCAGCAGGACACGGGACAGCTCCTACGAGCAGTACTTC. The complete variable domain, with remaining parts taken from reference TRBV11-2 and TRBJ2-7, reads EAGVAQSPRYKIIEKRQSVAFWCNPISGHATLYWYQQILGQGPKLLIQFQNNGVVDDSQLPKDRFSAERLKGVDSTLKIQPAKLEDSAVYLCASRTRDSSYEQYFGPGTRLTVT.

This rearrangement joins TRBV19 to TRBJ1-1; perhaps TRBD1 as D (5 bases). The V end was cut by 4 bases, the J end by 0 bases, with 12 bases between. Per the germline V gene, CDR1 is LNHDA and CDR2 is SQIVND (reference sequence). CDR3 size: 15 residues. CDR3 loop: CASSRTRTLNTEAFF. For the CDR3, the DNA is TGTGCCAGTAGTAGAACCCGGACATTGAACACTGAAGCTTTCTTT.